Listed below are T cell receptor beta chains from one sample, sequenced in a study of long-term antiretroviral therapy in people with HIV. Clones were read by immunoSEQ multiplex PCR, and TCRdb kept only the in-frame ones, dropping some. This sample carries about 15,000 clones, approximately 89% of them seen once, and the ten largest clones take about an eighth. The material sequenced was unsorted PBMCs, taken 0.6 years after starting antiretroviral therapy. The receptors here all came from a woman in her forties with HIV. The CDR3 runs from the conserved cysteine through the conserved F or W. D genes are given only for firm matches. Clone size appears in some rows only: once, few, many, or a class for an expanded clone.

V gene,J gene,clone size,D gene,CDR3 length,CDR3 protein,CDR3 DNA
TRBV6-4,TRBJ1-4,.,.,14,CASSDSGVPGKLFF,TGTGCCAGCAGTGACTCCGGGGTCCCCGGAAAACTGTTTTTT
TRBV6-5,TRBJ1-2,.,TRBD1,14,CASSSGQGNYGYTF,TGTGCCAGCAGTTCTGGACAGGGCAACTATGGCTACACCTTC
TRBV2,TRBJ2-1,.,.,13,CASKARIYNEQFF,TGTGCCAGCAAAGCTAGAATCTACAATGAGCAGTTCTTC
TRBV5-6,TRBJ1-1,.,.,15,CASSFLDRMNTEAFF,TGTGCCAGCAGCTTTCTCGACCGGATGAACACTGAAGCTTTCTTT
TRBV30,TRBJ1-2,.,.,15,CAWSEGRGINYGYTF,TGTGCCTGGAGTGAGGGACGAGGAATTAACTATGGCTACACCTTC
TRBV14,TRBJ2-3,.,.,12,CASSLWADTQYF,TGTGCCAGCAGCCTCTGGGCAGATACGCAGTATTTT
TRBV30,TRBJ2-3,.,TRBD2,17,CAWSPTRTSGGGDTQYF,TGTGCCTGGAGTCCCACCCGGACTAGCGGGGGGGGAGATACGCAGTATTTT
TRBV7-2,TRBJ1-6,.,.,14,CASSPISGNSPLHF,TGTGCCAGCAGCCCGATATCCGGTAATTCACCCCTCCACTTT
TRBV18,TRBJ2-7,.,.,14,CASSPGFPTYEQYF,TGTGCCAGCTCACCAGGGTTCCCTACCTACGAGCAGTACTTC
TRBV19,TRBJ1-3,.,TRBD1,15,CASSITGASGNTIYF,TGTGCCAGTAGTATAACAGGGGCCTCTGGAAACACCATATATTTT
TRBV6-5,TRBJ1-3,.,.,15,CASSYRISSGNTIYF,TGTGCCAGCAGCTACAGGATCAGCTCTGGAAACACCATATATTTT
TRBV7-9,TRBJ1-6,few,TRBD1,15,CASRPDRGQNSPLHF,TGTGCCAGCAGACCGGACAGGGGGCAAAATTCACCCCTCCACTTT
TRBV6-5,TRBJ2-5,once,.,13,CASSYGMGETQYF,TGTGCCAGCAGTTACGGTATGGGAGAGACCCAGTACTTC
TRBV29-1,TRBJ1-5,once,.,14,CSVVQGYSNQPQHF,TGCAGCGTCGTTCAGGGATATAGCAATCAGCCCCAGCATTTT
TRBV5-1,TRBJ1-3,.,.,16,CASSLGSGSSGNTIYF,TGCGCCAGCAGCTTGGGGTCAGGGAGCTCTGGAAACACCATATATTTT
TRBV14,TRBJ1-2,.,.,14,CASSQKITGEGYTF,TGTGCCAGCAGCCAAAAGATAACGGGAGAGGGCTACACCTTC
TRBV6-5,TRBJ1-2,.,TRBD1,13,CASSYRQGGGYTF,TGTGCCAGCAGTTACCGGCAGGGGGGCGGCTACACCTTC
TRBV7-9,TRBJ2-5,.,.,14,CASSSTDFQETQYF,TGTGCCAGCAGCTCGACGGACTTCCAAGAGACCCAGTACTTC
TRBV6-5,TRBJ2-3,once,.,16,CASSYSMIGQGGTQYF,TGTGCCAGCAGTTACTCGATGATAGGGCAGGGTGGTACGCAGTATTTT
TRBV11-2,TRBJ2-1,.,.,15,CASSSTASSYNEQFF,TGTGCCAGCAGCTCTACAGCTAGCTCCTACAATGAGCAGTTCTTC
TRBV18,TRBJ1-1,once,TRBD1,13,CATHRGVNTEAFF,TGTGCCACTCACAGGGGTGTGAACACTGAAGCTTTCTTT
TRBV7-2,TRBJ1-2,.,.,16,CASSLGSGDLNYGYTF,TGTGCCAGCAGCTTAGGGTCGGGAGACCTTAACTATGGCTACACCTTC
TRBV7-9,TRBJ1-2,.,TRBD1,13,CASSSTGGYGYTF,TGTGCCAGCAGCTCGACAGGGGGCTATGGCTACACCTTC
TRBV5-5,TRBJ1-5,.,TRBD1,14,CASSLEGGGQPQHF,TGTGCCAGCAGCTTGGAAGGGGGCGGTCAGCCCCAGCATTTT
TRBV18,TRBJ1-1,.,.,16,CASSLGGQERNTEAFF,TGTGCCAGCTCACTTGGGGGGCAGGAGAGAAACACTGAAGCTTTCTTT
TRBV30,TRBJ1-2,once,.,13,CAWSVTLPYGYTF,TGTGCCTGGAGTGTCACCCTTCCCTATGGCTACACCTTC
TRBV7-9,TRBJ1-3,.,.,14,CASSLGVSGNTIYF,TGTGCCAGCAGCTTAGGGGTCTCTGGAAACACCATATATTTT
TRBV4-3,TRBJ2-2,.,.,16,CASSQDGQGSAGELFF,TGCGCCAGCAGCCAAGATGGTCAAGGGAGTGCCGGGGAGCTGTTTTTT
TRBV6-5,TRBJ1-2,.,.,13,CASSRWQGSGYTF,TGTGCCAGCAGTCGCTGGCAGGGAAGCGGCTACACCTTC
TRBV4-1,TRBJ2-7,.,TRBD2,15,CASSQERGASYEQYF,TGCGCCAGCAGCCAAGAGCGGGGGGCCTCCTACGAGCAGTACTTC
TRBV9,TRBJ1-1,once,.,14,CASSVAGGNTEAFF,TGTGCCAGCAGCGTAGCTGGGGGGAACACTGAAGCTTTCTTT
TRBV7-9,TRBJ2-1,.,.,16,CASSFHVGGSYNEQFF,TGTGCCAGCAGCTTTCATGTCGGGGGTTCCTACAATGAGCAGTTCTTC
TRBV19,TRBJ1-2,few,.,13,CASRGAAHYGYTF,TGTGCCAGTAGGGGCGCGGCCCACTATGGCTACACCTTC
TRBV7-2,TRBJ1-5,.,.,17,CASSLGVGGLGNQPQHF,TGTGCCAGCAGCTTAGGGGTCGGGGGTCTCGGCAATCAGCCCCAGCATTTT
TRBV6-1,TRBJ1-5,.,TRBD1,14,CASRGQGKYQPQHF,TGTGCCAGCCGGGGACAGGGCAAATATCAGCCCCAGCATTTT
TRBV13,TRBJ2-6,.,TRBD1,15,CASSPGGRGANVLTF,TGTGCCAGCAGCCCAGGGGGAAGAGGGGCCAACGTCCTGACTTTC